The 8 T cell receptor beta chains presented below share a single source sample, sequenced in a study of blood T cells in healthy people across ages. Primed by a sample-barcoded 5' primer and a J-beta primer mix, a second PCR proceeded for roughly 6 to 12 cycles. TCRdb processed the 5' RACE reads anew with MiXCR; each CDR3 protein has one entry. This sample has some 700,000 distinct CDR3 sequences, with 40% to 45% found just once. What was sequenced was blood. These TCRs come from a woman aged 55-70 years in good health.

This clonotype came up a few times. A read error may account for a junction end that differs from germline. V is TRBV11-2 and J is TRBJ2-3; D call uncertain. Germline loops: CDR1 SGHAT, CDR2 FQNNGV. CDR3 size: 13 residues. The CDR3 here is CAGRLGSTDTQYF. CDR3 in DNA: TGTGCCGGCAGGCTCGGGAGCACAGATACGCAGTATTTT.

This clonotype was observed a handful of times. The rearrangement joins TRBV6-4 to TRBJ2-1, with D perhaps matching TRBD1 (6 bases). Per the germline V gene, CDR1 is MRHNA and CDR2 is SNTAGT. The CDR3 length is 14 residues. Trimming pared 2 bases from V and 6 bases from J, leaving 11 bases between. The CDR3 is CASSDGNRVNEQFF. The CDR3 DNA reads as TGTGCCAGCAGTGACGGTAACAGGGTCAATGAGCAGTTCTTC.

As to this clonotype: Sequence at one end of the junction differs from germline and may be a read error. The chain uses TRBV5-1 and TRBJ2-5, with D unresolved. The closer fit of TRBJ2-7 to the DNA end suggests the J call may be wrong. CDR1 and CDR2 (germline): SGHRS, YFSETQ. CDR3 length: 14 residues. The CDR3: CVSSLAGSPYEQYF. The CDR3 DNA reads TGCGTCAGCAGCTTGGCAGGTTCCCCCTACGAGCAGTACTTC.

This clonotype was seen only once. J is TRBJ1-4 and V is TRBV25-1; 12 bases agree with TRBD1. Germline CDR1 reads MGHDK; CDR2 reads SYGVNS. J was trimmed by 5 bases and V by 8 bases; bases with no gene match: 0. CDR3 length: 13 amino acids. The CDR3 sequence is CASGTGGNEKLFF. The DNA for the CDR3 is TGTGCCAGCGGGACAGGGGGCAATGAAAAACTGTTTTTT.

The chain joins TRBV20-1 to TRBJ2-1; D possibly corresponds to TRBD2 (6 bases). CDR1 is DFQATT and CDR2 is SNEGSKA in the germline V gene (reference sequence). The CDR3 is 11 residues long. V was cut by 6 bases and J by 12 bases, with 15 bases left in between. This CDR3 is CSAVGTLRQFF. The CDR3 nucleotides are TGCAGTGCCGTCGGGACTCTCCGGCAGTTCTTC.

V and J are TRBV6-6 and TRBJ1-3, with 8 bases fitting TRBD1. CDR3 length equals 15 residues. With V trimmed by 6 bases and J by 2 bases, 6 bases remained unmatched. Germline V gene sequence: CDR1 MNHNY, CDR2 SVGAGI (reference sequence). The chain's CDR3 is CASSAGQGTGNTIYF. The CDR3 DNA sequence: TGTGCCAGCAGCGCTGGACAGGGAACTGGAAACACCATATATTTT.

The count of this clonotype is one. The chain carries TRBV20-1 and TRBJ2-7; the D gene could be TRBD1 or TRBD2 (6 bases each). The closer fit of TRBJ2-5 to the DNA end suggests the J call may be wrong. This CDR3 is 15 amino acids long. Germline-derived CDR1 and CDR2 are DFQATT and SNEGSKA (reference sequence). CDR3 region: CSATGDMGGSGTQYF. CDR3 coding DNA: TGCAGTGCTACTGGGGACATGGGGGGCTCAGGGACCCAGTACTTC.

J is TRBJ2-5 and V is TRBV5-6, with 13 bases identical to TRBD2. The CDR3 runs to 13 residues. The trim removed 7 bases at V and 3 bases at J, leaving 0 bases unmatched. CDR1 and CDR2 from the germline V gene are SGHDT and YYEEEE. As DNA, the CDR3 is TGTGCCAGCGGACTAGCGGGGGAAGAGACCCAGTACTTC. It translates to CASGLAGEETQYF.